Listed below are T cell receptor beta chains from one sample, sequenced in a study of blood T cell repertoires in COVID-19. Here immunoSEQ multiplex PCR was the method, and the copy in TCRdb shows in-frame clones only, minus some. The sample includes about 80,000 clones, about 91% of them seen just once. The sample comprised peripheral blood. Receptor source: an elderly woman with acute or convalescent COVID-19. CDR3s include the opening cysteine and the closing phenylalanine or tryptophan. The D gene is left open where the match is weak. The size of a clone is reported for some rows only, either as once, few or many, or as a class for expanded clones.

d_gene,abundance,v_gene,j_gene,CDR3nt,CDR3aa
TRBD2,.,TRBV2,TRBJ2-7,TGTGCCAGCACCTCCCAGGGAGGGACTTTGTCCTACGAGCAGTACTTC,CASTSQGGTLSYEQYF
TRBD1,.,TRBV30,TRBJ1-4,TGTGCCTGGAGTCGAGACAGGGGGAGCGAAAAACTGTTTTTT,CAWSRDRGSEKLFF
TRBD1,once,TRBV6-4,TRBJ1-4,TGTGCCACCCCGAAAGCGGAGGGGGCGCGTGAAAAACTGTTTTTT,CATPKAEGAREKLFF
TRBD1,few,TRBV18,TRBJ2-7,TGTGCCAGTTCATCGGACAGGGGGACGTACGAGCAGTACTTC,CASSSDRGTYEQYF
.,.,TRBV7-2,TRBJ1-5,TGTGCCAGCAGCGACGACGGGATTAGCAATCAGCCCCAGCATTTT,CASSDDGISNQPQHF
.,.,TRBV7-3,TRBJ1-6,TGTGCCAGCAGCTTAACGTTTCCCCTCACCTCACAGAGTCCCCCCCTCCACTTT,CASSLTFPLTSQSPPLHF
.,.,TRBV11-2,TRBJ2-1,TGTGCCAGCAGCCCCCTTCAGTCCCCCTACAATGAGCAGTTCTTC,CASSPLQSPYNEQFF
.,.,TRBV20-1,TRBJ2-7,TGCAGTGCTAGAGGGACTACGGGGCAGTACTTC,CSARGTTGQYF
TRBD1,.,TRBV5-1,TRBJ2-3,TGCGCCAGCACTTCCGGGACAGGGGGCACAGATACGCAGTATTTT,CASTSGTGGTDTQYF
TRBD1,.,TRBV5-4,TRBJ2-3,TGTGCCAGCAGCCCGGGACAGGGGGTAAGAGATACGCAGTATTTT,CASSPGQGVRDTQYF
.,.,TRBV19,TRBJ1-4,TGTGCCACCGCGAGAGACTATTCTAATGAAAAACTGTTTTTT,CATARDYSNEKLFF
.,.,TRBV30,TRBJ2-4,TGTGCCTGGAGTGTAAGGGCACTTCGGGGCAAAAACATTCAGTACTTC,CAWSVRALRGKNIQYF
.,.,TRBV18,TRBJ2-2,TGTGCCAGCTCACCATTGGACAGTTCCGGGGAGCTGTTTTTT,CASSPLDSSGELFF
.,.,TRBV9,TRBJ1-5,TGTGCCAGCAGCCCAAACAGTAATCAGCCCCAGCATTTT,CASSPNSNQPQHF
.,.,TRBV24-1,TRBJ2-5,TGTGCCACCAGTGCTAACGGGGAGACCCAGTACTTC,CATSANGETQYF
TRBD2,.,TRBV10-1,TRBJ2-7,TGCGCCAGCAGTGGTAGCGGGAGCTACGAGCAGTACTTC,CASSGSGSYEQYF
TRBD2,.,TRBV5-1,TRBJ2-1,TGCGCCAGCACCAGGACTAGCGGTTACAATGAGCAGTTCTTC,CASTRTSGYNEQFF
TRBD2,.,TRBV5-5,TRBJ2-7,TGTGCCAGCAGCTTGGGTAGCGGGCCTTCCTACGAGCAGTACTTC,CASSLGSGPSYEQYF
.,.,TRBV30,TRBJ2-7,TGTGCCTGGAGTGTAGGTTTGCCCCGATCGGGATACGAGCAGTACTTC,CAWSVGLPRSGYEQYF
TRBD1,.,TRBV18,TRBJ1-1,TGTGCCAGCTCACCCCCGGGACAGGCTCTTGAGACCGCTGAAGCTTTCTTT,CASSPPGQALETAEAFF
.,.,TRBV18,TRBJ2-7,TGTGCCAGCTCACCCACAGAAACCTACGAGCAGTACTTC,CASSPTETYEQYF
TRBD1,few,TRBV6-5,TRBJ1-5,TGTGCCTTAGGGACAGATAGCAATCAGCCCCAGCATTTT,CALGTDSNQPQHF
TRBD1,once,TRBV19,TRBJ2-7,TGTGCCAGTAGTCTTGGACAGGGGGTGAGCGAGCAGTACTTC,CASSLGQGVSEQYF
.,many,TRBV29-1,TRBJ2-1,TGCAGCGTCACCGGGTCAAACCATGCAAGCAATGAGCAGTTCTTC,CSVTGSNHASNEQFF
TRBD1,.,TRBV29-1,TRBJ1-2,TGCAGCGTTGGAGGAGGGACAGCCGACAACTATGGCTACACCTTC,CSVGGGTADNYGYTF
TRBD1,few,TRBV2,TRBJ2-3,TGTGCCAGCAGGGATCCAGGGGGCGCAGATACGCAGTATTTT,CASRDPGGADTQYF
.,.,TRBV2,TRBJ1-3,TGTGCCAGCACTACCCGGGGGTATGGAAACACCATATATTTT,CASTTRGYGNTIYF
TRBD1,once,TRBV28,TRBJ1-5,TGTGCCAGCAAACAGGGGGAATATCAGCCCCAGCATTTT,CASKQGEYQPQHF
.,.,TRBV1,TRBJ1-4,TGCACCAGCAGCCAAGATCCAGATGAAAAACTGTTTTTT,CTSSQDPDEKLFF
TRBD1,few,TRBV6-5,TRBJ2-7,TGTGCCAGCCTTAGTCAGGGGGCGTACGGCGAGCAGTACTTC,CASLSQGAYGEQYF
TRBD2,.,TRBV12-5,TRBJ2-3,TGTGCTAGTGGTCCGGGGGGGCGTTCGACAGATACGCAGTATTTT,CASGPGGRSTDTQYF
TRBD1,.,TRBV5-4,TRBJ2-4,TGTGCCAGCAGCTCCGCGGGACAGGGGCTCTCCAAAAACATTCAGTACTTC,CASSSAGQGLSKNIQYF
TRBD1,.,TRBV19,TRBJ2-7,TGTGCCAGTAGTACTCGGACAGGGTCCTACGAGCAGTACTTC,CASSTRTGSYEQYF
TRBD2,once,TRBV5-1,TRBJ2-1,TGCGCCAGCAGCTTGGTGGGTAGTAGCGGGAGCTCCTACAATGAGCAGTTCTTC,CASSLVGSSGSSYNEQFF
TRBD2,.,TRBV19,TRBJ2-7,TGTGCCAGTAGTATCGGGACTAGCGGGAGCTACGAGCAGTACTTC,CASSIGTSGSYEQYF
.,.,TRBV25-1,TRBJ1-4,TGTGCCAGCAGGGATTTTGGGGGGACTAATGAAAAACTGTTTTTT,CASRDFGGTNEKLFF
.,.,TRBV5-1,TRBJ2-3,TGCGCCAGCAGCTTGGCAGCGGACACAGATACGCAGTATTTT,CASSLAADTDTQYF
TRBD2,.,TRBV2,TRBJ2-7,TGTGCCCGGCCTAGGGCGGGGGTCTACGAGCAGTACTTC,CARPRAGVYEQYF
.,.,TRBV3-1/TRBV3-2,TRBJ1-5,TGTGCCAGCAGCCCATCAGGGTCCGTGACTCAGCCCCAGCATTTT,CASSPSGSVTQPQHF
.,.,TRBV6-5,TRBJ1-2,TGTGCCAGCAGTTACGGGAACAGAGGGAAGGCCTATGGCTACACCTTC,CASSYGNRGKAYGYTF